This T cell receptor beta chain derives from a study of T-cell reconstitution after alpha-beta-depleted transplantation in children. Overall study results and limits: By one year post-transplant, T-cell counts and diversity largely arose from T cells that were newly produced.

Unique molecular identifiers were incorporated into the prepared TCRbeta library. One entry per CDR3 protein results from TCRdb running MiXCR on the PCR reads. The profile shows about 640,000 distinct CDR3 sequences, over 10% of them singletons. Between the trimmed V and J ends, which lost 5 bases and 0 bases, there was a span of 14 bases. The CDR3 totals 15 residues. This clonotype was detected ten times or more. Its specificity is not known. The sequence was collected from a male patient younger than 18 who had a stem cell transplant for acute myeloid leukemia, so the T cells may come from the graft donor. The rearrangement uses TRBV12-3 or TRBV12-4 and TRBJ2-7; a possible D gene is TRBD1 (6 bases). Source: PBMCs, mostly from graft donor cells, taken 360 days after TCRalphabeta/CD19-depleted stem cell transplant. CDR3 sequence (DNA): TGTGCCAGCAGTCCCGACAGGATAGTCTCCTACGAGCAGTACTTC. Amino acids: CASSPDRIVSYEQYF.